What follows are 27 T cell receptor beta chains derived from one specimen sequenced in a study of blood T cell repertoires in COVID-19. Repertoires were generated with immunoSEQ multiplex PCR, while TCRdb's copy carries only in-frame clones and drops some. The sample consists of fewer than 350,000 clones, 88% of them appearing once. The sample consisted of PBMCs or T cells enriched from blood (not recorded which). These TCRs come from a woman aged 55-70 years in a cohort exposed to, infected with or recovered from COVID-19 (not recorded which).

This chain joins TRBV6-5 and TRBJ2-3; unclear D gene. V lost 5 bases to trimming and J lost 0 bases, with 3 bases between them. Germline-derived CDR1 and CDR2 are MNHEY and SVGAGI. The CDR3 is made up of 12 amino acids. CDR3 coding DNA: TGTGCCAGCAGTCATAGCACAGATACGCAGTATTTT. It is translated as CASSHSTDTQYF.

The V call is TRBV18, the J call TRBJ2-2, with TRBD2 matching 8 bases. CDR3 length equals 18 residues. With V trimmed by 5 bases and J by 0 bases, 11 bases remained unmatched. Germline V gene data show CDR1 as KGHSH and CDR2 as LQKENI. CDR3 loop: CASSSRSLAGANTGELFF. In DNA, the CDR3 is TGTGCCAGCTCATCTCGGTCGCTAGCGGGTGCGAACACCGGGGAGCTGTTTTTT.

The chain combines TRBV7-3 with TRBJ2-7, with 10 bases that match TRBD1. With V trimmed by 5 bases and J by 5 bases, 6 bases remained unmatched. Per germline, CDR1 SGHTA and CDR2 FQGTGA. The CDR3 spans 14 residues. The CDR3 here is CASSPGQGVNEQYF. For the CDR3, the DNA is TGTGCCAGCAGCCCCGGACAGGGGGTTAACGAGCAGTACTTC.

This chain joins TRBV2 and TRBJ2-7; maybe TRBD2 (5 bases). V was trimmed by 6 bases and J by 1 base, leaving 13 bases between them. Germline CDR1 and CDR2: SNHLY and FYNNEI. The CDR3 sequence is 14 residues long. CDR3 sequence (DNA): TGTGCCAGCAGGCCGTCCCGAGGGTCCTACGAGCAGTACTTC. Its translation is CASRPSRGSYEQYF.

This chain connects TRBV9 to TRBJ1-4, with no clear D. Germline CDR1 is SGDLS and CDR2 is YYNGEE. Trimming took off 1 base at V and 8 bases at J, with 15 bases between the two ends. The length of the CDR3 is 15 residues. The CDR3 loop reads CASSVTGDFGEKLFF. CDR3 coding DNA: TGTGCCAGCAGCGTAACTGGAGATTTCGGGGAAAAACTGTTTTTT.

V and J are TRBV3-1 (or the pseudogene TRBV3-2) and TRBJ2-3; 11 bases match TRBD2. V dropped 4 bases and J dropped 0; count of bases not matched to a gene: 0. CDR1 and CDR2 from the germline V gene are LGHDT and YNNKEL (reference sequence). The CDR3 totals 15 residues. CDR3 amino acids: CASSPSGRSTDTQYF. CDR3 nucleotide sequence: TGTGCCAGCAGCCCTAGCGGGAGGAGCACAGATACGCAGTATTTT.

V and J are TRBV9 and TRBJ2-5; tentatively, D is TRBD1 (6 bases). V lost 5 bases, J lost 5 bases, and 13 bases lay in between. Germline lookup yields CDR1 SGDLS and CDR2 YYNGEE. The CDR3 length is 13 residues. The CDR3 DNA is TGTGCCAGCAGTGGGACACCCCGGGAGACCCAGTACTTC. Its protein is CASSGTPRETQYF.

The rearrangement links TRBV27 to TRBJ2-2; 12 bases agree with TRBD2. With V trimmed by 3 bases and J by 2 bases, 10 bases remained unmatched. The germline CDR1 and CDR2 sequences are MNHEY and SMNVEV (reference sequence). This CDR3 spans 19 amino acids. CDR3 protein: CASSFSGLAGRKNTGELFF. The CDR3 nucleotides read TGTGCCAGCAGTTTCTCAGGACTAGCGGGAAGGAAAAACACCGGGGAGCTGTTTTTT.

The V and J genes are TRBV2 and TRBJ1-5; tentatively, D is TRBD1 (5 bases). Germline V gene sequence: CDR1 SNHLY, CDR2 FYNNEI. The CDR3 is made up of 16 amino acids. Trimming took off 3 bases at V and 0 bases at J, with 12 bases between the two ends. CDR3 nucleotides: TGTGCCAGCAGTGAGCGACAGAAAGATAGCAATCAGCCCCAGCATTTT. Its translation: CASSERQKDSNQPQHF.

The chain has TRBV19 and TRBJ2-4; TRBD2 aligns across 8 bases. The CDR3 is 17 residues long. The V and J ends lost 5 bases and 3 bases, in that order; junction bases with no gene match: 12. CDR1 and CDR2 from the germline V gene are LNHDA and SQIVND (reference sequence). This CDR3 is CASSARGGARGKNIQYF. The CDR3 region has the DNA TGTGCCAGTAGTGCCCGGGGGGGGGCACGGGGCAAAAACATTCAGTACTTC. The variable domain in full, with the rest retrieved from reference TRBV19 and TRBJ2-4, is DGGITQSPKYLFRKEGQNVTLSCEQNLNHDAMYWYRQDPGQGLRLIYYSQIVNDFQKGDIAEGYSVSREKKESFPLTVTSAQKNPTAFYLCASSARGGARGKNIQYFGAGTRLSVL.

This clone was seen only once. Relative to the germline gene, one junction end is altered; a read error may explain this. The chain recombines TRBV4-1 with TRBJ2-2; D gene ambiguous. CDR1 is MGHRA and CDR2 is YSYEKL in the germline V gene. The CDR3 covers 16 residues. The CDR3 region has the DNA TGCGCCAGCAGACAAGGGCGACTGACGAACACCGGGGAGCTGTTTTTT. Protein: CASRQGRLTNTGELFF.

The CDR3 loop is CASRNEGQRNTEAFF. The CDR3 DNA reads as TGCGCCAGCAGAAACGAGGGTCAGAGGAACACTGAAGCTTTCTTT. The chain joins TRBV5-1 to TRBJ1-1, with D hard to call. Deletions cut 5 bases from V and 1 base from J, with 15 bases between. The CDR3 consists of 15 residues. Germline assignment: CDR1 SGHRS and CDR2 YFSETQ. The full variable domain, rest sourced from reference TRBV5-1 and TRBJ1-1, is KAGVTQTPRYLIKTRGQQVTLSCSPISGHRSVSWYQQTPGQGLQFLFEYFSETQRNKGNFPGRFSGRQFSNSRSEMNVSTLELGDSALYLCASRNEGQRNTEAFFGQGTRLTVV.

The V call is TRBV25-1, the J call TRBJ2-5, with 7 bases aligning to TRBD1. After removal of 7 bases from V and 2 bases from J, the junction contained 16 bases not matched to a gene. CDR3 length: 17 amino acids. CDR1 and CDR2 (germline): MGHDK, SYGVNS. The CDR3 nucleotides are TGTGCCAGCAATACTCCGCAGGGGGTAAAGGGGCAAGAGACCCAGTACTTC. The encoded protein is CASNTPQGVKGQETQYF.

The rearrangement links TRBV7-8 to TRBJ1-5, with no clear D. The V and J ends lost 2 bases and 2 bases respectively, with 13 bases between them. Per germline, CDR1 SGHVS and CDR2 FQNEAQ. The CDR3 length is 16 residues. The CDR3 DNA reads TGTGCCAGCAGCTTAAATGAGGTGCGGGGCAATCAGCCCCAGCATTTT. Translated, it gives CASSLNEVRGNQPQHF.

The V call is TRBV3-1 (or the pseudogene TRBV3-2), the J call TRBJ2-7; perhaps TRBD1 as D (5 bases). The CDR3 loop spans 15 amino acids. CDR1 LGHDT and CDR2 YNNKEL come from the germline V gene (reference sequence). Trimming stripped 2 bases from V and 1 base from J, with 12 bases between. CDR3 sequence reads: CASSQRPGPSYEQYF. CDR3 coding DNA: TGTGCCAGCAGCCAACGGCCAGGGCCTTCCTACGAGCAGTACTTC.

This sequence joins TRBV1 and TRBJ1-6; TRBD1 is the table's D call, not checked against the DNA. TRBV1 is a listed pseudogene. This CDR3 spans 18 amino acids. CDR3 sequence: CTSSQGILYRGDNSPLHF. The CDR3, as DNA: TGCACCAGCAGCCAAGGAATTTTATACAGGGGAGATAATTCACCCCTCCACTTT.

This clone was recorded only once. The CDR3 loop is CASRRQGPEQYF. The CDR3 nucleotides are TGTGCCAGCAGACGACAGGGGCCCGAGCAGTACTTC. V and J are TRBV28 and TRBJ2-7, with 8 nucleotides matching TRBD1. V lost 6 bases, J lost 6 bases, and 4 bases stayed unmatched. The CDR3 length is 12 residues. The germline gives CDR1 MDHEN, CDR2 SYDVKM.

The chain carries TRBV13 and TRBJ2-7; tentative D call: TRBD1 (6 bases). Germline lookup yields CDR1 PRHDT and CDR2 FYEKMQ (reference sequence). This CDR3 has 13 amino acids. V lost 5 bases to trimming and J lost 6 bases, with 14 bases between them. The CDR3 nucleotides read TGTGCCAGCAGCACTACAGGGTACGGCGAGCAGTACTTC. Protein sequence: CASSTTGYGEQYF.

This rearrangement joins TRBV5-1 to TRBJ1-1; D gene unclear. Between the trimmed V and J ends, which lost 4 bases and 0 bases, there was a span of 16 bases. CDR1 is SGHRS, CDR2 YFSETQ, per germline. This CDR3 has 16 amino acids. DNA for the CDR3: TGCGCCAGCAGCCCGGGAGACCGGTCCATGAACACTGAAGCTTTCTTT. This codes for CASSPGDRSMNTEAFF.

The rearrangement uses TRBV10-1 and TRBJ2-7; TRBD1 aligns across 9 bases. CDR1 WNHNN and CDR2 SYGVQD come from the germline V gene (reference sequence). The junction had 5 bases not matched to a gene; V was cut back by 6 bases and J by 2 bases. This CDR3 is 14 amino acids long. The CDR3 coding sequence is TGCGCCAGCAGCTCGACAGGGGGAACCTACGAGCAGTACTTC. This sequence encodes CASSSTGGTYEQYF.

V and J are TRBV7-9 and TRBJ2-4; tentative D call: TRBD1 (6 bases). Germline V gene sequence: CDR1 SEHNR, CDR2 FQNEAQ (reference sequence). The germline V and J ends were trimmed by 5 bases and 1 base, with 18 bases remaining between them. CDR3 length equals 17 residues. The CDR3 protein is CASSTNRDTRAKNIQYF. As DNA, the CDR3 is TGTGCCAGCAGCACTAATCGGGACACAAGGGCCAAAAACATTCAGTACTTC. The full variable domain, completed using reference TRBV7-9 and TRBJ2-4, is DTGVSQNPRHKITKRGQNVTFRCDPISEHNRLYWYRQTLGQGPEFLTYFQNEAQLEKSRLLSDRFSAERPKGSFSTLEIQRTEQGDSAMYLCASSTNRDTRAKNIQYFGAGTRLSVL.

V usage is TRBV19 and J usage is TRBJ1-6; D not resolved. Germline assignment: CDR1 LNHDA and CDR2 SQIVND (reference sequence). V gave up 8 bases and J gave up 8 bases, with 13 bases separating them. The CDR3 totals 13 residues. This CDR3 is CASGSPADSPLHF. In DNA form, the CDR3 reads TGTGCCAGTGGATCTCCGGCGGATTCACCCCTCCACTTT.

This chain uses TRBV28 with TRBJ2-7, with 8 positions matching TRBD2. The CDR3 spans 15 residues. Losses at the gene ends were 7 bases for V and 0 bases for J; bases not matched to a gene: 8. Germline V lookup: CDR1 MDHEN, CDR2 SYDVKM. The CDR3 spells CASTGGGTSSYEQYF. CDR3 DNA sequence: TGTGCCAGCACCGGGGGGGGGACTAGCTCCTACGAGCAGTACTTC.

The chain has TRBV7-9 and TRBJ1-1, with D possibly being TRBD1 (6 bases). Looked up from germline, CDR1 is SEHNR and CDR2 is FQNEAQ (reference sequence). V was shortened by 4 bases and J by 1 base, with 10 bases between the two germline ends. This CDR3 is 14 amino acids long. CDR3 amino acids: CASSSSGANTEAFF. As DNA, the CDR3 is TGTGCCAGCAGCTCCTCAGGGGCGAACACTGAAGCTTTCTTT.

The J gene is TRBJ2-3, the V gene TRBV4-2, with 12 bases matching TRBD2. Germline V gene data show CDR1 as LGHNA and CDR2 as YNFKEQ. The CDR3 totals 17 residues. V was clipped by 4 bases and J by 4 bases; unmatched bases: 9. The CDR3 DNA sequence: TGTGCCAGCAGCCGTAGGCTAGCGGGGGGGGAGGCAGATACGCAGTATTTT. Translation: CASSRRLAGGEADTQYF.

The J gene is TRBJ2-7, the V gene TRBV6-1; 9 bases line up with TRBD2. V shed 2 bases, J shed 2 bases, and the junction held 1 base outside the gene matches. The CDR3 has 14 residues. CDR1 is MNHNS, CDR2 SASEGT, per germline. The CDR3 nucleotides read TGTGCCAGCAGTGAACTAGCGGGGACCTACGAGCAGTACTTC. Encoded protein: CASSELAGTYEQYF.

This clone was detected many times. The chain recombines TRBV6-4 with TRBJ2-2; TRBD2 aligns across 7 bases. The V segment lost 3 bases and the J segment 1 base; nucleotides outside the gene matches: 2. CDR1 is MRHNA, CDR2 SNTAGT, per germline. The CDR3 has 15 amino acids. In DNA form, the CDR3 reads TGTGCCAGCAGTGATGGGGGGGAGAACACCGGGGAGCTGTTTTTT. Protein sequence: CASSDGGENTGELFF.